This TCR beta chain was found in a study of blood T cell repertoires in COVID-19. Study information: Donors in the United States, Italy and Spain gave samples during acute or convalescent COVID-19. The analysed material was cDNA or gDNA that came from T cells, B-cell-depleted T cells, or PBMCs.

The CDR3 covers 14 residues. CDR1 SGDLS and CDR2 YYNGEE come from the germline V gene. V was pared by 2 bases and J by 7 bases, with 10 bases between. In the original processing: Amplification of reference gene primers provided the estimated nucleated cell counts. TCRdb's copy holds only in-frame clones and misses some; the assay was immunoSEQ multiplex PCR. V and J calls and clone size are as listed in that table; D and trimming were resolved from the DNA. The table records about 80,000 clones, 90% of them present only once. The sample was peripheral blood. The genes are TRBV9 and TRBJ1-6; D uncertain. This TCR came from a woman of 80 years or more with active or convalescent COVID-19. The CDR3 region is CASSVREGNSPLHF. The CDR3 coding sequence is TGTGCCAGCAGCGTTAGGGAGGGCAATTCACCCCTCCACTTT.